This T cell receptor (beta chain) came from a study of blood T cell repertoires in COVID-19 (dated by TCRdb to 2018 to 2021). Turning to the overall study: Collaborator samples came from the United States, Italy and Spain and covered acute and convalescent phases of COVID-19. The prospective study material was composed of cDNA or gDNA derived from T cells, B-cell-depleted T cells, or PBMCs. The dataset comprised deeply sampled blood TCRbeta repertoires from subjects exposed to, actively infected with, or recovered from COVID-19. A freely available public database, intended as a resource for researchers studying the immune response to SARS-CoV-2, is where the repertoires were released. Samples were obtained from the ongoing ImmuneRACE study (first 160 participants) and from about 1,300 subjects provided by 6 global collaborators. Sample metadata almost always included a de-identified subject ID, COVID-19 status, age in years and sex. HLA class I and class II types, where available, came from metadata supplied by the sample provider rather than from assay-based typing. Results and caveats for the whole study, not just this receptor: The amount of clinical and demographic metadata varied by source and participant and was provided uncurated.

Enrolling through a virtual design, the prospective study's participants ranged in age from roughly 18 to 89 years and lived across roughly 24 United States geographic areas. In the prospective study, cohorts were assigned on the basis of participant-reported clinical history obtained from a screening survey and a study questionnaire. Recovered participants in ImmuneRACE Cohort 3 were defined by two consecutive negative NP/OP PCR tests, clearance by a healthcare professional, or resolution of symptoms. Each participant in the prospective study had whole blood, serum and a nasopharyngeal or oropharyngeal swab collected by mobile phlebotomists. Participants in the prospective study had the option to provide additional blood draws and questionnaires over a roughly two-month period. Before DNA extraction, blood samples from the prospective study were shipped at room temperature or frozen. The CDR3 sequence holds 14 residues, the cysteine and phenylalanine included. Of all the DNA, just the CDR3 is kept, 42 bases in frame from base 1. The germline V gene encodes CDR1 SGHRS and CDR2 YFSETQ. Deletion took 6 bases off V and 7 bases off J, with a span of 14 bases between the germline ends.

Points on this clone: There is no known antigen for this receptor. Per-base qualities were not stored, and no clone one base away is much larger.

The immunoSEQ Assay, a bias-controlled multiplex PCR, was used to amplify TCRbeta CDR3 regions from genomic DNA. As for the authors' bioinformatics: The number of nucleated cells in each sample was estimated by amplification of reference gene primers within the assay. To quantify the absolute abundance of each unique TCRbeta CDR3 rearrangement, sequence reads were collapsed and filtered. For each sample, productive Simpson clonality was calculated as the square root of Simpson's diversity index across productive rearrangements. TCRdb stores this immuneACCESS table with in-frame sequences only. Part of the clones is absent; in the studies checked, under half of the shortfall reflects unresolved V genes, and no reason is known for the rest. The V and J calls and clone size come from that table; D and trimming were worked out from the DNA. This sample gives under 300,000 clones in total; approximately 89% of them show up just once. About 2% of the sample belongs to the ten largest clones.

Sequencing input: PBMCs or T cells enriched from blood (not recorded which). The chain joins TRBV5-1 to TRBJ1-6; TRBD1 could be the D gene, as 6 bases match. This clonotype was sampled from a woman in her sixties who had recovered from COVID-19. At the DNA level, the sequence is TGCGCCAGCAACGCCGGACAGAGAAATTCACCCCTCCACTTT. This yields the protein CASNAGQRNSPLHF. The variable domain in full, with residues beyond the CDR3 obtained from the reference TRBV5-1 and TRBJ1-6 genes, is KAGVTQTPRYLIKTRGQQVTLSCSPISGHRSVSWYQQTPGQGLQFLFEYFSETQRNKGNFPGRFSGRQFSNSRSEMNVSTLELGDSALYLCASNAGQRNSPLHFGNGTRLTVT.